This T cell receptor (beta chain) was recovered during a study of STAT5B mutations in CD4+ large granular lymphocyte leukemia. J gave up 2 bases and V 4 bases, and 5 bases lay outside the gene matches. The CDR3 has 14 residues. Looked up from germline, CDR1 is SEHNR and CDR2 is FQNEAQ (reference sequence). Some clones are missing from TCRdb's copy, which holds only in-frame ones; the method was immunoSEQ multiplex PCR. The sample includes more than 30,000 clones, around 84% of them seen just once. The specimen was CD4+ T cells from blood buffy coats. This chain connects TRBV7-9 to TRBJ2-7; 7 bases match TRBD2. The TCR was taken from a human donor in good health. The CDR3 sequence: CASSSSGNAYEQYF. In DNA form, the CDR3 reads TGTGCCAGCAGCTCAAGCGGGAACGCCTACGAGCAGTACTTC.